The T cell receptor beta chain under discussion was sequenced for a study of T cell changes during pregnancy in multiple sclerosis. The CDR3 totals 16 residues. The trim removed 4 bases at V and 7 bases at J, leaving 10 bases unmatched. The germline CDR1 and CDR2 sequences are MGHRA and YSYEKL. Here immunoSEQ multiplex PCR was the method, and the copy in TCRdb shows in-frame clones only, minus some. This table has 65,000 to 80,000 clones, 85% to 95% appearing once. The sample was peripheral blood, taken in the first trimester of pregnancy. This chain connects TRBV4-1 to TRBJ2-1; TRBD2 matches at 10 bases. The sequence was collected from a female donor with multiple sclerosis, enrolled in a pregnancy study. DNA of the CDR3: TGCGCCAGCAGCCTTTCTAGCGGGAGCACACTTAATGAGCAGTTCTTC. Its translation is CASSLSSGSTLNEQFF.